This TCR beta chain was profiled in a study of cytomegalovirus exposure and HLA in healthy donors. Broader study findings: CMV serostatus alone was available as immune exposure information. In a later analysis, the majority of CMV-associated beta chains seemingly showed HLA restriction. Common viral pathogens were later found to be apparently linked to several of the most significant clusters.

The PCR was carried out with 60 Vbeta primers and 13 Jbeta primers. Profiling relied on immunoSEQ multiplex PCR, and the TCRdb table lists in-frame clones only, not all of them. The sample carries fewer than 150,000 clones, about 74% recorded once. Between the trimmed V and J ends, which lost 0 bases and 5 bases, there was a span of 4 bases. This CDR3 contains 12 residues. Germline CDR1 is SGDLS and CDR2 is YYNGEE. A remark on this clone: What it binds is not known.

This clonotype originated in a man in his forties in good health and CMV-seronegative. The chain joins TRBV9 to TRBJ2-3, with D uncertain. The material sequenced was PBMCs. The CDR3, as DNA: TGTGCCAGCAGCGTAGTCGGAGATACGCAGTATTTT. Translation: CASSVVGDTQYF.